Listed here are 27 T cell receptor beta chains from one sample, sequenced in a study of blood T cell repertoires in COVID-19. The repertoire was sequenced with immunoSEQ multiplex PCR; TCRdb's copy has only in-frame clones and lacks some. Of about 25,000 clones in the sample, roughly 80% were seen once. Sequencing input: peripheral blood. The receptor source for this set is a man aged 45-60 years with active or convalescent COVID-19.

Only one count was recorded for this clone. The chain recombines TRBV14 with TRBJ2-6; 8 bases line up with TRBD2. Germline loops: CDR1 SGHDN, CDR2 FVKESK. Germline trimming cut 4 bases from V and 0 bases from J; bases unmatched to any gene: 11. This CDR3 is 19 amino acids long. The CDR3 bases are TGTGCCAGCAGCCCCCTGGCGACTAGCGCTGACTCTGGGGCCAACGTCCTGACTTTC. The encoded protein is CASSPLATSADSGANVLTF.

The chain has TRBV6-5 and TRBJ2-7; D might be TRBD2 (6 bases). The germline CDR1 and CDR2 sequences are MNHEY and SVGAGI. The CDR3 runs to 14 residues. With 5 bases removed from V and 2 bases from J, the gap between germline ends came to 13 bases. CDR3 region: CASSPEGTAYEQYF. The CDR3 nucleotides read TGTGCCAGCAGTCCGGAGGGCACGGCCTACGAGCAGTACTTC.

CDR3 residues: CASSPYGSTNEKLFF. CDR3 bases: TGTGCCAGCAGCCCCTACGGGAGTACTAATGAAAAACTGTTTTTT. The genes are TRBV9 and TRBJ1-4; D remains unclear. V was pared by 4 bases and J by 2 bases, with 12 bases between. There are 15 residues in the CDR3. Germline V gene data show CDR1 as SGDLS and CDR2 as YYNGEE.

V is TRBV5-4 and J is TRBJ1-2; tentative D call: TRBD1 (5 bases). This CDR3 has 13 amino acids. Germline V CDR1 and CDR2: SGHNT, YYREEE (reference sequence). The V gene lost 4 bases and the J gene lost 4 bases, with 11 bases spanning the gap. The chain's CDR3 is CASSPGLSYGYTF. In DNA, the CDR3 is TGTGCCAGCAGCCCAGGGTTAAGCTATGGCTACACCTTC.

The chain carries TRBV5-1 and TRBJ1-2, with a weak D call TRBD1 (6 bases). V lost 3 bases and J 3 bases, leaving 21 bases between the germline ends. Per germline, CDR1 SGHRS and CDR2 YFSETQ. This CDR3 spans 17 amino acids. CDR3 protein: CASSWKTSGALDYGYTF. In DNA form, the CDR3 reads TGCGCCAGCAGCTGGAAAACCTCAGGGGCTCTCGACTATGGCTACACCTTC.

The rearrangement uses TRBV6-6 and TRBJ1-3; TRBD1 aligns across 8 bases. Germline loops: CDR1 MNHNY, CDR2 SVGAGI (reference sequence). The CDR3 is 14 amino acids. V shed 6 bases and J 1 base; nucleotides not matched to a gene: 2. The CDR3 spells CASRRTGSGNTIYF. The CDR3 DNA reads as TGTGCCAGCAGAAGGACAGGGTCTGGAAACACCATATATTTT.

The gene calls are TRBV9 and TRBJ1-4; D gene ambiguous. The CDR3 is 14 residues long. Germline lookup yields CDR1 SGDLS and CDR2 YYNGEE. Trimming pared 0 bases from V and 0 bases from J, leaving 3 bases between. DNA of the CDR3: TGTGCCAGCAGCGTAGCAGCAACTAATGAAAAACTGTTTTTT. It specifies CASSVAATNEKLFF.

The table lists this clone with a count of one. V and J are TRBV24-1 and TRBJ2-6; weak D call: TRBD1 (6 bases). In germline, CDR1 is KGHDR, CDR2 SFDVKD. The V and J ends lost 4 bases and 2 bases respectively, with 11 bases between them. This CDR3 is 16 amino acids long. The CDR3 region is CATSELTGPGANVLTF. Written as DNA, the CDR3 is TGTGCCACCAGTGAACTAACAGGGCCTGGGGCCAACGTCCTGACTTTC.

The chain couples TRBV10-3 to TRBJ2-7, with a weak D call TRBD2 (5 bases). The CDR3 is 14 amino acids. The germline V gene has CDR1 ENHRY and CDR2 SYGVKD. The V end was cut by 6 bases, the J end by 0 bases, with 12 bases between. The CDR3 sequence is CAISNGRDSYEQYF. CDR3 DNA: TGTGCCATCAGCAACGGACGGGACTCCTACGAGCAGTACTTC.

V gene TRBV13 combines with J gene TRBJ1-3; D is unclear. The length of the CDR3 is 15 residues. Germline assignment: CDR1 PRHDT and CDR2 FYEKMQ (reference sequence). V lost 6 bases and J lost 1, with 13 bases in between. The CDR3, as DNA: TGTGCCAGCAGGGAGGCAGAACCGTCTGGAAACACCATATATTTT. Amino acids: CASREAEPSGNTIYF.

The chain has TRBV11-2 and TRBJ2-7; 13 bases match TRBD2. The J segment lost 6 bases and the V segment lost 5 bases, leaving 7 bases of the junction unmatched. The length of the CDR3 is 15 residues. CDR1 is SGHAT, CDR2 FQNNGV, per germline. The CDR3 DNA sequence: TGTGCCAGCAGCCTAAAGACTAGCGGGAGGCCCGAGCAGTACTTC. This codes for CASSLKTSGRPEQYF. Together with reference TRBV11-2 and TRBJ2-7, the CDR3 gives the full variable domain: EAGVAQSPRYKIIEKRQSVAFWCNPISGHATLYWYQQILGQGPKLLIQFQNNGVVDDSQLPKDRFSAERLKGVDSTLKIQPAKLEDSAVYLCASSLKTSGRPEQYFGPGTRLTVT.

The chain links TRBV12-3 or TRBV12-4 to TRBJ2-7; D might be TRBD2 (5 bases). V lost 5 bases and J lost 0, with 8 bases in between. The CDR3 is made up of 13 amino acids. CDR3 sequence: CASSRDHSYEQYF. Here the CDR3 DNA reads TGTGCCAGCAGTCGGGATCACTCCTACGAGCAGTACTTC.

The chain joins TRBV12-5 to TRBJ2-3, with TRBD2 as a possible D gene (6 bases). Trimming left V 7 bases short and J 1 base short, with 12 bases between. Per the germline V gene, CDR1 is LGHNT and CDR2 is FRNRAP. This CDR3 spans 14 amino acids. The CDR3 reads CASALEGRTDTQYF. CDR3 sequence (DNA): TGTGCTAGTGCACTGGAGGGCCGCACAGATACGCAGTATTTT. The entire variable domain, with the rest obtained from reference TRBV12-5 and TRBJ2-3, is as follows: DARVTQTPRHKVTEMGQEVTMRCQPILGHNTVFWYRQTMMQGLELLAYFRNRAPLDDSGMPKDRFSAEMPDATLATLKIQPSEPRDSAVYFCASALEGRTDTQYFGPGTRLTVL.

This sequence joins TRBV7-3 and TRBJ1-1; 7 bases are shared with TRBD1. Germline CDR1 SGHTA, CDR2 FQGTGA. J lost 2 bases, V lost 5 bases, and 5 bases had no gene match. The CDR3 length is 14 residues. The CDR3 sequence is CASSPGTANTEAFF. CDR3 bases: TGTGCCAGCAGCCCAGGGACAGCCAACACTGAAGCTTTCTTT.

V and J are TRBV19 and TRBJ1-2; D gene ambiguous. The CDR3 has 14 amino acids. Germline CDR1 LNHDA, CDR2 SQIVND (reference sequence). The V gene lost 1 base and the J gene lost 1 base, with 7 bases spanning the gap. This chain's CDR3 is CASSIVASNYGYTF. The CDR3 coding sequence is TGTGCCAGTAGTATAGTCGCCAGTAACTATGGCTACACCTTC.

The chain has TRBV12-3 or TRBV12-4 and TRBJ1-1, with 7 bases that match TRBD1. Trimming took 1 base from V and 9 from J; bases not matched to a gene: 5. The CDR3 runs to 13 residues. CDR3 residues: CASSLGQGFQAFF. The CDR3 DNA reads TGTGCCAGCAGTTTAGGACAGGGATTCCAAGCTTTCTTT.

This clone is deemed medium-sized. V gene TRBV6-2 or TRBV6-3 combines with J gene TRBJ2-5; 7 positions match TRBD2. From germline, CDR1 is MNHEY and CDR2 SVGEGT. This CDR3 is built from 15 residues. J gave up 1 base and V 4 bases, and 6 bases lay outside the gene matches. The CDR3 nucleotides are TGTGCCAGCAGTTCTTATACTAGCGCCCAAGAGACCCAGTACTTC. Its protein product is CASSSYTSAQETQYF.

This clone has just one count. The chain recombines TRBV5-8 with TRBJ1-5; the D gene is possibly TRBD1 (6 bases). Germline CDR1 reads SGHTS; CDR2 reads YDEGEE. Deletions cut 1 base from V and 5 bases from J, with 16 bases between. CDR3 length equals 16 residues. CDR3 coding DNA: TGTGCCAGCAGCTTGCGTTGGGGCAGGGGAGATCAGCCCCAGCATTTT. Translation gives CASSLRWGRGDQPQHF.

The rearrangement links TRBV5-1 to TRBJ1-1, with 8 positions matching TRBD1. This CDR3 spans 15 amino acids. The junction had 14 bases not matched to a gene; V was cut back by 4 bases and J by 9 bases. CDR1 is SGHRS, CDR2 YFSETQ, per germline. CDR3 bases: TGCGCCAGCAGCACGCGACAGGGACAGGAAACTCAAGCTTTCTTT. Encoded protein: CASSTRQGQETQAFF.

The chain is built from TRBV27 and TRBJ2-5; D ambiguous. The CDR3 length is 11 residues. Germline V gives CDR1 MNHEY, CDR2 SMNVEV (reference sequence). Trimming took off 4 bases at V and 3 bases at J, with 3 bases between the two ends. CDR3 amino acids: CASSYKETQYF. The CDR3 DNA follows: TGTGCCAGCAGTTACAAAGAGACCCAGTACTTC.

The chain employs TRBV28 and TRBJ1-3; D gene unclear. V was shortened by 1 base and J by 0 bases, with 10 bases between the two germline ends. The CDR3 extends over 16 amino acids. Per germline, CDR1 MDHEN and CDR2 SYDVKM. The CDR3 reads CASSLSFPLSGNTIYF. CDR3 nucleotide sequence: TGTGCCAGCAGTTTATCTTTTCCCCTCTCTGGAAACACCATATATTTT.

This rearrangement joins TRBV5-1 to TRBJ2-3; weak D call: TRBD2 (7 bases). Trimming stripped 4 bases from V and 2 bases from J, with 17 bases between. CDR1 is SGHRS, CDR2 YFSETQ, per germline. The CDR3 runs 16 residues. CDR3 nucleotides: TGCGCCAGCAGCGCCCAGAGCGGGACAAACACAGATACGCAGTATTTT. Its translation is CASSAQSGTNTDTQYF.

There are a few counts of this clone. V gene TRBV4-2 combines with J gene TRBJ2-5; 7 bases are shared with TRBD2. Trimming cost V 0 bases and J 2 bases; bases outside gene matches: 6. The CDR3 runs to 16 residues. Germline lookup yields CDR1 LGHNA and CDR2 YNFKEQ. The CDR3 sequence: CASSQDGRELQETQYF. Written as DNA, the CDR3 is TGTGCCAGCAGCCAAGACGGGCGGGAGCTGCAAGAGACCCAGTACTTC.

This rearrangement joins TRBV9 to TRBJ1-1; D is perhaps TRBD1 (5 bases). The CDR3 covers 14 residues. Trimming took off 0 bases at V and 5 bases at J, with 11 bases between the two ends. Per the germline V gene, CDR1 is SGDLS and CDR2 is YYNGEE. CDR3 sequence reads: CASSVAMGGTEAFF. The DNA of the CDR3 is TGTGCCAGCAGCGTAGCTATGGGGGGGACTGAAGCTTTCTTT. Based on the CDR3 plus reference TRBV9 and TRBJ1-1, the full variable domain is DSGVTQTPKHLITATGQRVTLRCSPRSGDLSVYWYQQSLDQGLQFLIQYYNGEERAKGNILERFSAQQFPDLHSELNLSSLELGDSALYFCASSVAMGGTEAFFGQGTRLTVV.

J is TRBJ2-4 and V is TRBV2, with D maybe TRBD1 (6 bases). The CDR3 extends over 16 amino acids. Trimming stripped 8 bases from V and 1 base from J, with 18 bases between. Per germline, CDR1 SNHLY and CDR2 FYNNEI. The CDR3 bases are TGTGCCAGCGCACTAACAGGGACGCGGGCCAAAAACATTCAGTACTTC. Its translation: CASALTGTRAKNIQYF.

The chain is built from TRBV7-3 and TRBJ2-1, with 7 bases fitting TRBD1. Germline V gives CDR1 SGHTA, CDR2 FQGTGA. The CDR3 runs 13 residues. The J segment lost 5 bases and the V segment lost 5 bases, leaving 3 bases of the junction unmatched. In DNA, the CDR3 is TGTGCCAGCAGCCGGGACAGAGACAATGAGCAGTTCTTC. It codes for CASSRDRDNEQFF.

This clone is large (0.1 to 1%) by share. The CDR3 nucleotides are TGTGCCAGCAGTTCAGTAACCGGACTAGCGGGAACGGGAGAGACCCAGTACTTC. It codes for CASSSVTGLAGTGETQYF. V is TRBV28 and J is TRBJ2-5; 12 nucleotides agree with TRBD2. Germline lookup yields CDR1 MDHEN and CDR2 SYDVKM. Trimming cost V 4 bases and J 4 bases; bases outside gene matches: 13. The CDR3 runs to 18 residues.